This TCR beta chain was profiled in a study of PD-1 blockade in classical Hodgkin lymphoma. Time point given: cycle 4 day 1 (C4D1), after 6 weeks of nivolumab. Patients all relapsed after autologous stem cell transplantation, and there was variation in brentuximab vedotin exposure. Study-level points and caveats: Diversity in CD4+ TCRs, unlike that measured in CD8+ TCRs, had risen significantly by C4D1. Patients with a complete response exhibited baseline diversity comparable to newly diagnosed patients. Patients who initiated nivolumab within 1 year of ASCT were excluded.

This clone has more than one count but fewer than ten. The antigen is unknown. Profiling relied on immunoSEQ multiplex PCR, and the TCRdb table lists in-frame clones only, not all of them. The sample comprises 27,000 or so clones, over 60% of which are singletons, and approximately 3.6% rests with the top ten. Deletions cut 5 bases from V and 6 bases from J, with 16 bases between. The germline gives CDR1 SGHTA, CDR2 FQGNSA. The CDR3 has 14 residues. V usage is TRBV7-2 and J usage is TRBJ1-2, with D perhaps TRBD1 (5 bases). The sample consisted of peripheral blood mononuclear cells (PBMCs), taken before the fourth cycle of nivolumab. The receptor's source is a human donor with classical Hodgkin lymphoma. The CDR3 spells CASSLWPGIDGYTF. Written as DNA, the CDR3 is TGTGCCAGCAGCCTCTGGCCAGGGATCGATGGCTACACCTTC.